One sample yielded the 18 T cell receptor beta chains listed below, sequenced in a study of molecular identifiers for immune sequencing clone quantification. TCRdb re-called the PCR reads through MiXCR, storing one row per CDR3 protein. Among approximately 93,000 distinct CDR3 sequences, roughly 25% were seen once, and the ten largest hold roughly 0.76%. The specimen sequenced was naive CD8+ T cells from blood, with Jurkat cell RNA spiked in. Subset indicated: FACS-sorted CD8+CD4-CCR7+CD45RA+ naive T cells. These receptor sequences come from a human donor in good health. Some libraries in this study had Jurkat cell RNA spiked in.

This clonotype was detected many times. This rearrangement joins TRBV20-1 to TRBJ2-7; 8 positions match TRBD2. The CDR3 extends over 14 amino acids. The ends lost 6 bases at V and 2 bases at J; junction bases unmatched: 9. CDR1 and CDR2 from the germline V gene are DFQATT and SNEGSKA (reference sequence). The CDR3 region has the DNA TGCAGTGCCCGATTACTAGCGGTTACCTACGAGCAGTACTTC. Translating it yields CSARLLAVTYEQYF.

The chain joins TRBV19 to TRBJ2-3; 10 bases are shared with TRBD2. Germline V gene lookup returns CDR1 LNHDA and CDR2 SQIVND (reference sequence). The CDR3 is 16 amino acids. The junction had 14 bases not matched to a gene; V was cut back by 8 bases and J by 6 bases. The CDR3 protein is CASGKISGGTWDTQYF. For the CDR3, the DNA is TGTGCCAGTGGCAAGATTAGCGGGGGGACATGGGATACGCAGTATTTT.

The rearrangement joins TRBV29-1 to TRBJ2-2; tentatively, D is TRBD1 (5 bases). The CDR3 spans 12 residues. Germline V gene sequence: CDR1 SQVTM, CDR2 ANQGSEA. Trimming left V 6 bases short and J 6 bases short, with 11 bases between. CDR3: CSVALGAGELFF. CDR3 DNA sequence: TGCAGCGTGGCGCTAGGGGCCGGGGAGCTGTTTTTT.

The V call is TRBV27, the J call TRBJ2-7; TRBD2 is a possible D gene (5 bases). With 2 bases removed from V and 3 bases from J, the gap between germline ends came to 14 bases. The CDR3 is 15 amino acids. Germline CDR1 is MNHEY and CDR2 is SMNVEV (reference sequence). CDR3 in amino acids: CASSLSFPGVYEQYF. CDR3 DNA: TGTGCCAGCAGTTTAAGTTTCCCCGGGGTCTACGAGCAGTACTTC.

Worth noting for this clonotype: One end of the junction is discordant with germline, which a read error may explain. The CDR3 coding sequence is TGTGCCAGCAGCAAGGGACAGAACTCTGTAAACACCATATATTTT. This sequence encodes CASSKGQNSVNTIYF. The V and J genes are TRBV7-9 and TRBJ1-3, with 7 bases lining up with TRBD1. The CDR3 consists of 15 residues. Germline CDR1 and CDR2: SEHNR and FQNEAQ (reference sequence).

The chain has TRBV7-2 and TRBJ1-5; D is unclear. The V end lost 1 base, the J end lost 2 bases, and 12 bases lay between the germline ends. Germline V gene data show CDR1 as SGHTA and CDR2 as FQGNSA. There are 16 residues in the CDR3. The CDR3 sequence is CASSLVTGIGNQPQHF. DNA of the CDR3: TGTGCCAGCAGCTTAGTTACGGGGATTGGCAATCAGCCCCAGCATTTT.

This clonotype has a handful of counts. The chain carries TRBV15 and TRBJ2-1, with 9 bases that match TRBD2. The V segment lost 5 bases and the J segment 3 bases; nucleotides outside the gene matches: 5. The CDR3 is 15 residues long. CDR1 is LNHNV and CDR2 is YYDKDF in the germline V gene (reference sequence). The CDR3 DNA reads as TGTGCCACCAGCGGGGGGACTAGCAACTACAATGAGCAGTTCTTC. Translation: CATSGGTSNYNEQFF.

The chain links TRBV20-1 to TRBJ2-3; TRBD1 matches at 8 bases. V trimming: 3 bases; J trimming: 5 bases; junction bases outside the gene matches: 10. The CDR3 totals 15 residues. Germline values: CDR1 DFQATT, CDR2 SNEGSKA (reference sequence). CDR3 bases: TGCAGTGCTAGTATCAGAGGGACAGGAGAAGATACGCAGTATTTT. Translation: CSASIRGTGEDTQYF.

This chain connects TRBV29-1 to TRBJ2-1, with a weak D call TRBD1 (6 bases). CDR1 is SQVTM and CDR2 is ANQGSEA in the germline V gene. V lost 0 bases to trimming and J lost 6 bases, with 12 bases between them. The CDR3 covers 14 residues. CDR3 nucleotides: TGCAGCGTTGAAGATCCGGGACATTTCAATGAGCAGTTCTTC. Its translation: CSVEDPGHFNEQFF.

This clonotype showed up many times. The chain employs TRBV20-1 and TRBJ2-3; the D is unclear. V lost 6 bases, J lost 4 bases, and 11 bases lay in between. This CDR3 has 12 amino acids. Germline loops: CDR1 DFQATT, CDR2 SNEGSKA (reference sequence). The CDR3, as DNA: TGCAGTGCCCCTGATGTGGCAGATACGCAGTATTTT. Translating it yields CSAPDVADTQYF.

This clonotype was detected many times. This CDR3 is CASSSRTGGTYEQYF. The CDR3 coding sequence is TGTGCCAGCAGCTCTAGGACAGGGGGGACCTACGAGCAGTACTTC. This chain connects TRBV7-9 to TRBJ2-7, with 10 nucleotides matching TRBD1. V gave up 4 bases and J gave up 2 bases; unmatched junction bases: 5. CDR3 length equals 15 residues. Germline CDR1 and CDR2: SEHNR and FQNEAQ (reference sequence).

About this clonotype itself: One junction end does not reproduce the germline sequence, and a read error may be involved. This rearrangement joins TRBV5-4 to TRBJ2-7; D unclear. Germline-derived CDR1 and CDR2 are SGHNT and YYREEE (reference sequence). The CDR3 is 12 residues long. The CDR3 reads CASSPGAYGQYF. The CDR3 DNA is TGTGCCAGCAGCCCCGGTGCCTACGGGCAGTACTTC.

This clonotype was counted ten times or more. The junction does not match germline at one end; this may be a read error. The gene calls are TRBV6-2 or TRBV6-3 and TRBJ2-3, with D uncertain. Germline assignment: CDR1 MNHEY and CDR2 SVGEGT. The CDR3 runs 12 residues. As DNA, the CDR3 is TGTGCCAGCACTTACCCCGGAGATACGCAGTATTTT. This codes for CASTYPGDTQYF.

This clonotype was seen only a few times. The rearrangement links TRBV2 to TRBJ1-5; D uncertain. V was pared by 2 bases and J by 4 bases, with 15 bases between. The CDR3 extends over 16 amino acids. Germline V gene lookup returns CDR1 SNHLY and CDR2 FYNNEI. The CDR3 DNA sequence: TGTGCCAGCAGTGAATGGAACAGCGCCCGGAATCAGCCCCAGCATTTT. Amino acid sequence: CASSEWNSARNQPQHF.

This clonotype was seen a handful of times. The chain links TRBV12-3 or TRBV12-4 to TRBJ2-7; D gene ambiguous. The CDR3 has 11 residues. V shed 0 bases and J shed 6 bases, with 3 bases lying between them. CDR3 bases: TGTGCCAGCAGTTTAGCCTTCGAGCAGTACTTC. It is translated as CASSLAFEQYF.

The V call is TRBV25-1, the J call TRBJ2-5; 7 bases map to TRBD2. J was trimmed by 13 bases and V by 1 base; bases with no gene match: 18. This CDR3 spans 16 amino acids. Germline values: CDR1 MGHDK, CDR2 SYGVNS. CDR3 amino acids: CASSEWRDRGVEPPYF. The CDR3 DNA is TGTGCCAGCAGTGAATGGCGTGACCGGGGGGTTGAGCCCCCGTACTTC.

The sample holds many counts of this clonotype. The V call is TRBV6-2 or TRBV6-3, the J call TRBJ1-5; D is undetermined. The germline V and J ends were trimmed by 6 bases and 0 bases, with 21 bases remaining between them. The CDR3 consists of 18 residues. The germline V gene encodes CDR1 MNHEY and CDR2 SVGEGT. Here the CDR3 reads CASSPTRIGSYSNQPQHF. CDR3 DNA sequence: TGTGCCAGCAGCCCAACGAGAATCGGGAGTTATAGCAATCAGCCCCAGCATTTT.

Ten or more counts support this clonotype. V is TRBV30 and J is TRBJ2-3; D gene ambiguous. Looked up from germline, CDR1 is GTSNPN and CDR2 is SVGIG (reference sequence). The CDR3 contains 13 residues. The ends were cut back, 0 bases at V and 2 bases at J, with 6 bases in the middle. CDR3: CAWSVEVTDTQYF. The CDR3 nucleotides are TGTGCCTGGAGTGTAGAGGTCACAGATACGCAGTATTTT.